These 8 T cell receptor beta chains originate from one sample sequenced in a study of human T cells and chemical hapten exposure. Time point described: patch test 2, 6 weeks after DPC sensitization. Indicated treatment: therapeutic diphenylcyclopropenone sensitization with weekly scalp DPC. From the RACE reads, TCRdb called clonotypes with MiXCR, one entry per CDR3 protein. The data contain approximately 91,000 distinct CDR3 sequences, more than 9% of them singletons. This material consisted of whole blood, taken in connection with sensitization to the hapten diphenylcyclopropenone (DPC). The receptors here all came from a man aged 18 to 35 with alopecia areata. Some clones in this sample may be carry-over from other donors' samples.

In this sample, this clonotype turned up a few times. This rearrangement joins TRBV6-2 or TRBV6-3 to TRBJ1-5; D is unclear. Germline-derived CDR1 and CDR2 are MNHEY and SVGEGT. V was trimmed by 5 bases and J by 7 bases, leaving 9 bases between them. The CDR3 consists of 12 residues. The CDR3 sequence is CASSPPGQPQHF. In DNA, the CDR3 is TGTGCCAGCAGTCCTCCGGGGCAGCCCCAGCATTTT.

At least ten counts were recorded for this clonotype. The rearrangement uses TRBV28 and TRBJ1-1; no reliable D call. The ends were cut back, 3 bases at V and 5 bases at J, with 7 bases in the middle. CDR1 and CDR2 from the germline V gene are MDHEN and SYDVKM. This CDR3 region has 12 residues. The CDR3 sequence: CASSFAETEAFF. The CDR3, as DNA: TGTGCCAGCAGTTTTGCCGAAACTGAAGCTTTCTTT.

V gene TRBV18 combines with J gene TRBJ1-5, with a possible D match to TRBD1 (5 bases). Trimming shortened V by 3 bases and J by 1 base, and 13 bases separated the two germline ends. This CDR3 has 16 amino acids. CDR1 is KGHSH, CDR2 LQKENI, per germline. The CDR3: CASSPGGTESNQPQHF. CDR3 nucleotide sequence: TGTGCCAGCTCACCGGGGGGGACCGAAAGCAATCAGCCCCAGCATTTT.

The V call is TRBV9, the J call TRBJ2-1, with TRBD1 as a possible D gene (5 bases). Germline loops: CDR1 SGDLS, CDR2 YYNGEE. Trimming took off 3 bases at V and 9 bases at J, with 19 bases between the two ends. There are 15 residues in the CDR3. The CDR3: CASSGVSYRSSEQFF. The CDR3 DNA is TGTGCCAGCAGCGGAGTCTCTTACAGGTCCTCTGAGCAGTTCTTC. Looking up the rest from reference TRBV9 and TRBJ2-1 gives the full variable domain: DSGVTQTPKHLITATGQRVTLRCSPRSGDLSVYWYQQSLDQGLQFLIQYYNGEERAKGNILERFSAQQFPDLHSELNLSSLELGDSALYFCASSGVSYRSSEQFFGPGTRLTVL.

This sequence joins TRBV3-1 and TRBJ1-2; D call uncertain. CDR1 is LGHDT, CDR2 YNNKEL, per germline (reference sequence). The CDR3 spans 15 residues. V was pared by 0 bases and J by 8 bases, with 16 bases between. The CDR3 here is CASSQDSGFPWGYTF. The DNA of the CDR3 is TGTGCCAGCAGCCAAGATTCGGGGTTCCCGTGGGGCTACACCTTC.

Comment on this clonotype: A junction boundary mismatches the germline segment, possibly from a read error. V is TRBV6-5 and J is TRBJ1-2; 7 bases match TRBD1. In germline, CDR1 is MNHEY, CDR2 SVGAGI. This CDR3 has 17 residues. The CDR3 reads CANSGRTGWAINYGYTF. The CDR3 DNA reads TGTGCCAACAGTGGACGGACAGGTTGGGCGATTAACTATGGCTACACCTTC.

This clonotype was seen ten or more times. The chain has TRBV6-5 and TRBJ1-1; D is uncertain. CDR1 and CDR2 from the germline V gene are MNHEY and SVGAGI. The CDR3 loop spans 14 amino acids. The V end was cut by 2 bases, the J end by 7 bases, with 14 bases between. The CDR3 loop reads CASSYRSGSNEAFF. The CDR3 DNA follows: TGTGCCAGCAGTTACAGATCGGGCAGTAATGAAGCTTTCTTT.

This clonotype was recorded at least ten times. The rearrangement links TRBV7-6 to TRBJ1-1, with TRBD1 matching over 10 bases. The CDR3 consists of 18 residues. Germline V gene lookup returns CDR1 SGHVS and CDR2 FNYEAQ. The V segment lost 4 bases and the J segment 0 bases; nucleotides outside the gene matches: 11. DNA for the CDR3: TGTGCCAGCAGCTCCTCCCGGGACAGGGGACTCCTGAACACTGAAGCTTTCTTT. Encoded protein: CASSSSRDRGLLNTEAFF.